The 3 T cell receptor beta chains below come from one sample, sequenced in a study of T cell responses to AZD1222 COVID-19 vaccine. Libraries were prepared by immunoSEQ multiplex PCR; TCRdb keeps only in-frame clonotypes and omits some of them. The repertoire holds 45,000 to 65,000 clones, more than 75% seen once, with 5% in the top ten. The sample consisted of peripheral blood, taken 28 days after the second AZD1222 dose. The source of these receptors is an adult who received the AZD1222 COVID-19 vaccine.

This sequence joins TRBV6-5 and TRBJ1-1, with no clear D. The CDR3 extends over 13 amino acids. V lost 7 bases and J 3 bases, leaving 12 bases between the germline ends. Germline CDR1 MNHEY, CDR2 SVGAGI. CDR3 sequence (DNA): TGTGCCAGCACAAACGGGAGAGACACTGAAGCTTTCTTT. Translating it yields CASTNGRDTEAFF.

The chain recombines TRBV3-1 (or the pseudogene TRBV3-2) with TRBJ1-1, with D perhaps matching TRBD1 (6 bases). V lost 4 bases and J lost 7, with 13 bases in between. CDR3 length equals 13 residues. The germline V gene has CDR1 LGHDT and CDR2 YNNKEL (reference sequence). In DNA form, the CDR3 reads TGTGCCAGCAGCCGGGCAGGGGTGGATGAAGCTTTCTTT. Translation: CASSRAGVDEAFF.

This chain uses TRBV6-5 with TRBJ1-5; D remains ambiguous. CDR1 is MNHEY and CDR2 is SVGAGI in the germline V gene. This CDR3 has 12 residues. Trimming shortened V by 7 bases and J by 6 bases, and 10 bases separated the two germline ends. For the CDR3, the DNA is TGTGCCAGCAAGGACTACATTCAGCCCCAGCATTTT. Its protein is CASKDYIQPQHF.